Listed below are T cell receptor beta chains from one sample, sequenced in a study of shared clonotypes between healthy human individuals. The data were produced by immunoSEQ multiplex PCR, yet TCRdb's version contains in-frame clones alone and is incomplete. This table has some 2,000,000 clones, about 94% appearing once. Specimen: naive CD8+ T cells sorted from blood. The receptors come from a man younger than 30 in good health. CDR3s include the opening cysteine and the closing phenylalanine or tryptophan. The order of the fields is clone size, D gene, V gene, J gene, CDR3 protein, CDR3 DNA. A D gene is named only where the DNA matches it firmly. Expanded clones are given a class, and other clones once, few, many or no size at all.

once	-	TRBV27	TRBJ1-2	CASSFTGTSYGYTF	TGTGCCAGCAGTTTTACAGGGACTTCCTATGGCTACACCTTC
-	-	TRBV29-1	TRBJ2-6	CSVEGFSGANVLTF	TGCAGCGTTGAGGGTTTCTCTGGGGCCAACGTCCTGACTTTC
once	TRBD2	TRBV4-1	TRBJ2-5	CASSPLQLERGEQETQYF	TGCGCCAGCAGCCCGCTACAACTCGAGCGGGGGGAACAAGAGACCCAGTACTTC
-	-	TRBV18	TRBJ2-5	CASSPPQEVETQYF	TGTGCCAGCTCACCACCGCAGGAAGTAGAGACCCAGTACTTC
-	TRBD2	TRBV27	TRBJ2-2	CASSFGTSGVTGELFF	TGTGCCAGCAGTTTTGGGACTAGCGGGGTAACCGGGGAGCTGTTTTTT
-	TRBD1	TRBV5-6	TRBJ1-5	CASSLQGAGQPQHF	TGTGCCAGCAGCTTGCAGGGGGCTGGGCAGCCCCAGCATTTT
-	-	TRBV7-8	TRBJ2-2	CASSSPSKNTGELFF	TGTGCCAGCAGCTCACCATCGAAGAACACCGGGGAGCTGTTTTTT
-	-	TRBV5-4	TRBJ2-7	CASRVRGSYEQYF	TGTGCCAGCAGAGTAAGGGGATCATACGAGCAGTACTTC
-	-	TRBV4-3	TRBJ2-7	CASSQGIGRYEQYF	TGCGCCAGCAGCCAAGGGATCGGTAGGTACGAGCAGTACTTC
-	-	TRBV6-1	TRBJ2-7	CASSLRGGSYEQYF	TGTGCCAGCAGCCTAAGGGGTGGGTCCTACGAGCAGTACTTC
-	-	TRBV6-6	TRBJ2-5	CASSQPQEGETQYF	TGTGCCAGCAGTCAACCACAGGAGGGAGAGACCCAGTACTTC
-	-	TRBV28	TRBJ1-6	CASSLPVEPSPLHF	TGTGCCAGCAGTTTACCAGTGGAGCCTTCACCCCTCCACTTT
-	TRBD2	TRBV7-2	TRBJ2-1	CASSSGPAGMINEQFF	TGTGCCAGCAGCTCAGGGCCAGCGGGAATGATCAATGAGCAGTTCTTC
-	-	TRBV4-1	TRBJ1-1	CASSLMRGENTEAFF	TGCGCCAGCAGCCTCATGAGGGGAGAGAACACTGAAGCTTTCTTT
-	-	TRBV30	TRBJ2-7	CAWTSPSATYEQYF	TGTGCCTGGACGTCCCCTAGCGCTACCTACGAGCAGTACTTC
-	TRBD1	TRBV27	TRBJ2-1	CASSSLGTGGLNEQFF	TGTGCCAGCAGTAGCCTGGGAACAGGGGGCCTCAATGAGCAGTTCTTC
-	-	TRBV5-1	TRBJ1-1	CASSLYRDMRNTEAFF	TGCGCCAGCAGCTTGTATCGGGACATGAGGAACACTGAAGCTTTCTTT